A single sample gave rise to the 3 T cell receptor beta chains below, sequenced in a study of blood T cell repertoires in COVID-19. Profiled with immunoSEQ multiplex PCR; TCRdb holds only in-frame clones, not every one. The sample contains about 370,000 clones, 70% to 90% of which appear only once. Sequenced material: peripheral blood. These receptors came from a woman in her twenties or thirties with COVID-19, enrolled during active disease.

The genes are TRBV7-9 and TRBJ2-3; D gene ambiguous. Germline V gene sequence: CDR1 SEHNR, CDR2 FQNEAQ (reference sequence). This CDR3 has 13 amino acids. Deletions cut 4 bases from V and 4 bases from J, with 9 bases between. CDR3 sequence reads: CASSSRRADTQYF. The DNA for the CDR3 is TGTGCCAGCAGCTCCCGCCGGGCAGATACGCAGTATTTT.

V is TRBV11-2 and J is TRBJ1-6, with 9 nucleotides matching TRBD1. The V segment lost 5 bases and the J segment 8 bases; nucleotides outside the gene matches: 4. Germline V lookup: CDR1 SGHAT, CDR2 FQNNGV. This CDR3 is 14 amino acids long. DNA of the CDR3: TGTGCCAGCAGCCACGGACAGGGGTATTCACCCCTCCACTTT. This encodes CASSHGQGYSPLHF.

DNA for the CDR3: TGTGCCAGCAGCTGGAGCGGGAGCACAGATACGCAGTATTTT. It specifies CASSWSGSTDTQYF. The V call is TRBV7-8, the J call TRBJ2-3; D is possibly TRBD2 (6 bases). This CDR3 has 14 residues. Trimming removed 4 bases at V and 0 bases at J, with 8 bases between. The germline gives CDR1 SGHVS, CDR2 FQNEAQ.